The 20 T cell receptor beta chains reported below all come from one sample, sequenced in a study of vaccination effects on CD4 cells after COVID-19. Subsequent to a culture period of under 11 days, CD4+ T cells were isolated. The data were produced by immunoSEQ multiplex PCR, yet TCRdb's version contains in-frame clones alone and is incomplete. Among some 26,000 clones listed, less than 75% were seen once. Antigens of these TCRs are unknown. The sample in question was CD4+ T cells from PBMCs cultured without peptide, obtained before COVID-19 vaccination. These TCRs come from a human donor who received a COVID-19 vaccine.

The chain couples TRBV7-9 to TRBJ2-1; no firm D call. The V gene's germline CDR1 is SEHNR and CDR2 FQNEAQ (reference sequence). The ends were cut back, 5 bases at V and 6 bases at J, with 23 bases in the middle. CDR3 length equals 17 residues. The CDR3 region has the DNA TGTGCCAGCAGCCCCCTCCCAGGACCACGGAACAGCAATGAGCAGTTCTTC. The encoded protein is CASSPLPGPRNSNEQFF.

The chain couples TRBV7-9 to TRBJ1-6; D is unresolved. V was shortened by 0 bases and J by 5 bases, with 11 bases between the two germline ends. Germline CDR1 SEHNR, CDR2 FQNEAQ (reference sequence). The CDR3 loop spans 16 amino acids. The CDR3 DNA reads TGTGCCAGCAGCTTAGCGGCAGACACAAATAATTCACCCCTCCACTTT. Its protein is CASSLAADTNNSPLHF. Filled out from reference TRBV7-9 and TRBJ1-6, the complete variable domain reads DTGVSQNPRHKITKRGQNVTFRCDPISEHNRLYWYRQTLGQGPEFLTYFQNEAQLEKSRLLSDRFSAERPKGSFSTLEIQRTEQGDSAMYLCASSLAADTNNSPLHFGNGTRLTVT.

The chain uses TRBV5-5 and TRBJ2-7; 7 nucleotides line up with TRBD1. From germline, CDR1 is SGHKS and CDR2 YYEKEE (reference sequence). CDR3 length: 14 amino acids. V was pared by 2 bases and J by 6 bases, with 8 bases of the junction left unmatched. DNA of the CDR3: TGTGCCAGCAGCTTTAAGGGGGCAGAGCGCGAGCAGTACTTC. Its protein is CASSFKGAEREQYF.

The V gene is TRBV6-5, the J gene TRBJ1-4; TRBD1 aligns across 7 bases. This CDR3 comprises 14 residues. Germline-derived CDR1 and CDR2 are MNHEY and SVGAGI. The trim removed 6 bases at V and 8 bases at J, leaving 9 bases unmatched. Written as DNA, the CDR3 is TGTGCCAGCAGCCAAGGGGGCGCAAGGGAAAAACTGTTTTTT. Amino acid sequence: CASSQGGAREKLFF.

The CDR3 region is CAISLQGVGTEAFF. CDR3 DNA sequence: TGTGCCATCAGCCTACAGGGTGTCGGCACTGAAGCTTTCTTT. The V gene is TRBV10-3, the J gene TRBJ1-1; the D gene is possibly TRBD1 (6 bases). V was clipped by 6 bases and J by 4 bases, with 15 bases between them. Per the germline V gene, CDR1 is ENHRY and CDR2 is SYGVKD. The length of the CDR3 is 14 residues.

V and J are TRBV25-1 and TRBJ2-7; D may be TRBD2 (5 bases). V was trimmed by 6 bases and J by 0 bases, leaving 24 bases between them. Germline CDR1 is MGHDK and CDR2 is SYGVNS. The CDR3 sequence is 18 residues long. CDR3 sequence: CASRSPGSERTISYEQYF. The CDR3 DNA follows: TGTGCCAGCAGATCCCCGGGAAGTGAGCGGACCATCTCCTACGAGCAGTACTTC.

The V and J genes are TRBV3-1 (or the pseudogene TRBV3-2) and TRBJ1-4; D gene uncertain. Germline lookup yields CDR1 LGHDT and CDR2 YNNKEL (reference sequence). V shed 2 bases and J shed 5 bases, with 6 bases lying between them. The length of the CDR3 is 13 residues. The CDR3 region has the DNA TGTGCCAGCAGCCAAAACGAGAATGAAAAACTGTTTTTT. This codes for CASSQNENEKLFF.

This clone was picked up one time. The V call is TRBV3-1 (or the pseudogene TRBV3-2), the J call TRBJ1-1, with D possibly matching TRBD1 (5 bases). The length of the CDR3 is 13 residues. V was cut by 5 bases and J by 8 bases, with 15 bases left in between. Per germline, CDR1 LGHDT and CDR2 YNNKEL (reference sequence). CDR3 coding DNA: TGTGCCAGCAGCTTCGGACCAGGGAGCGAAGCTTTCTTT. It codes for CASSFGPGSEAFF.

V and J are TRBV7-2 and TRBJ2-7; 7 bases align to TRBD2. The CDR3 spans 14 residues. Looked up from germline, CDR1 is SGHTA and CDR2 is FQGNSA. J was trimmed by 7 bases and V by 4 bases; bases with no gene match: 10. The CDR3 coding sequence is TGTGCCAGCAGCTCCGGGACTATCGAAAGGGAGCAGTACTTC. Its translation: CASSSGTIEREQYF.

The chain recombines TRBV28 with TRBJ1-1; D is possibly TRBD1 (5 bases). CDR3 length: 13 amino acids. Germline lookup yields CDR1 MDHEN and CDR2 SYDVKM. Between the trimmed V and J ends, which lost 10 bases and 0 bases, there was a span of 12 bases. Written as DNA, the CDR3 is TGTGCCACCCTGGACAAGATGAACACTGAAGCTTTCTTT. It encodes CATLDKMNTEAFF.

The chain combines TRBV28 with TRBJ1-5; D is undetermined. The CDR3 is made up of 17 amino acids. Germline values: CDR1 MDHEN, CDR2 SYDVKM. Trimming pared 10 bases from V and 2 bases from J, leaving 24 bases between. The CDR3 here is CATFPGVLRAGNQPQHF. The CDR3 DNA reads as TGTGCCACCTTCCCAGGTGTTTTGAGGGCCGGCAATCAGCCCCAGCATTTT.

The chain recombines TRBV6-2 or TRBV6-3 with TRBJ2-1, with 12 bases fitting TRBD2. The V gene's germline CDR1 is MNHEY and CDR2 SVGEGT. The CDR3 consists of 16 residues. The V gene end was trimmed by 0 bases and the J gene end by 4 bases; junction bases not matched to a gene: 1. This CDR3 reads CASSYSGTSGYNEQFF. The CDR3 DNA follows: TGTGCCAGCAGTTACTCCGGGACTAGCGGGTACAATGAGCAGTTCTTC.

This clone turned up a few times. The J gene is TRBJ1-2, the V gene TRBV5-1, with no clear D. Germline CDR1 and CDR2: SGHRS and YFSETQ. The CDR3 runs to 15 residues. V lost 0 bases and J 4 bases, leaving 13 bases between the germline ends. CDR3 sequence (DNA): TGCGCCAGCAGCTTGGGAAGGCTAGGAGGCTATGGCTACACCTTC. This translates into CASSLGRLGGYGYTF.

The sample holds a few counts of this clone. This chain uses TRBV6-6 with TRBJ1-2, with 10 bases that match TRBD1. Germline V gene data show CDR1 as MNHNY and CDR2 as SVGAGI (reference sequence). The V and J ends lost 6 bases and 1 base, in that order; junction bases with no gene match: 5. CDR3 length equals 15 residues. This CDR3 is CASRTGQGDNYGYTF. The CDR3 region has the DNA TGTGCCAGCAGAACAGGACAGGGGGATAACTATGGCTACACCTTC.

The rearrangement links TRBV12-3 or TRBV12-4 to TRBJ1-2; D not certain. V was clipped by 6 bases and J by 1 base, with 3 bases between them. This CDR3 has 11 amino acids. The CDR3 nucleotides read TGTGCCAGCAGCCTTAACTATGGCTACACCTTC. Protein: CASSLNYGYTF.

In this sample, this clone turned up a few times. The gene calls are TRBV25-1 and TRBJ2-6, with D perhaps TRBD1 (6 bases). CDR3 length equals 18 residues. V shed 2 bases and J shed 0 bases, with 14 bases lying between them. The germline gives CDR1 MGHDK, CDR2 SYGVNS. CDR3 amino acids: CASSESAGRGSGANVLTF. CDR3 in DNA: TGTGCCAGCAGTGAAAGCGCGGGCAGGGGCTCTGGGGCCAACGTCCTGACTTTC.

The rearrangement joins TRBV30 to TRBJ2-7, with TRBD2 matching over 7 bases. Trimming took 3 bases from V and 6 from J; bases not matched to a gene: 8. CDR3 size: 13 residues. Germline V lookup: CDR1 GTSNPN, CDR2 SVGIG (reference sequence). CDR3: CAWSRMTSFEQYF. The DNA of the CDR3 is TGTGCCTGGAGCCGAATGACTAGCTTCGAGCAGTACTTC.

The chain links TRBV9 to TRBJ1-6, with D hard to call. The CDR3 length is 14 residues. The V and J ends lost 0 bases and 6 bases respectively, with 7 bases between them. CDR1 and CDR2 from the germline V gene are SGDLS and YYNGEE. CDR3 amino acids: CASSVGTSNSPLHF. The CDR3 bases are TGTGCCAGCAGCGTAGGGACGTCTAATTCACCCCTCCACTTT.

This chain connects TRBV6-5 to TRBJ2-5; 7 nucleotides match TRBD2. With 2 bases clipped from V and 2 bases from J, the junction kept 8 bases outside the gene matches. CDR1 is MNHEY, CDR2 SVGAGI, per germline. The length of the CDR3 is 16 residues. CDR3 DNA sequence: TGTGCCAGCAGTTACGGGGCGGGGGAGATTCAAGAGACCCAGTACTTC. Translated, it gives CASSYGAGEIQETQYF.

The genes are TRBV6-1 and TRBJ2-7; D might be TRBD1 (6 bases). Germline assignment: CDR1 MNHNS and CDR2 SASEGT. V gave up 1 base and J gave up 1 base, with 8 bases separating them. CDR3 length: 14 amino acids. CDR3 nucleotides: TGTGCCAGCAGTGAAGTGACAGGATCCTACGAGCAGTACTTC. It encodes CASSEVTGSYEQYF.